Below are 18 T cell receptor beta chains sequenced from a single sample in a study of shared clonotypes between healthy human individuals. Some clones are missing from TCRdb's copy, which holds only in-frame ones; the method was immunoSEQ multiplex PCR. This sample has roughly 2,300,000 clones, with 80% to 95% found just once. Material: naive CD4+ T cells from PBMCs. Subset specified: CD45RA+ positively selected. The receptors were sampled from a man younger than 35 in good health. Some clones in this sample may be carry-over from other donors' samples.

The chain employs TRBV4-3 and TRBJ1-2; D perhaps matches TRBD1 (6 bases). V was clipped by 0 bases and J by 8 bases, with 19 bases between them. Germline CDR1 reads LGHNA; CDR2 reads YSLEER. The CDR3 runs to 16 residues. This CDR3 reads CASSQERDTMVGGYTF. The DNA of the CDR3 is TGCGCCAGCAGCCAAGAACGGGACACCATGGTCGGCGGCTACACCTTC.

The chain employs TRBV5-5 and TRBJ2-1; D is uncertain. The CDR3 extends over 13 amino acids. The germline CDR1 and CDR2 sequences are SGHKS and YYEKEE (reference sequence). Trimming pared 2 bases from V and 12 bases from J, leaving 15 bases between. As DNA, the CDR3 is TGTGCCAGCAGCTTCGACCCTGAAGCTGGGCAGTTCTTC. Its protein product is CASSFDPEAGQFF. Combining the CDR3 with reference TRBV5-5 and TRBJ2-1 gives the whole variable domain DAGVTQSPTHLIKTRGQQVTLRCSPISGHKSVSWYQQVLGQGPQFIFQYYEKEERGRGNFPDRFSARQFPNYSSELNVNALLLGDSALYLCASSFDPEAGQFFGPGTRLTVL.

V gene TRBV7-3 combines with J gene TRBJ2-2; 10 bases agree with TRBD2. This CDR3 region has 18 residues. V was clipped by 4 bases and J by 5 bases; unmatched bases: 13. CDR1 and CDR2 from the germline V gene are SGHTA and FQGTGA. CDR3 nucleotides: TGTGCCAGCAGCTCGGACAGGACTAGCGGCCGGCGAACCGGGGAGCTGTTTTTT. It translates to CASSSDRTSGRRTGELFF.

The chain combines TRBV11-2 with TRBJ2-7; TRBD1 matches at 8 bases. Germline assignment: CDR1 SGHAT and CDR2 FQNNGV. Trimming at V came to 3 bases and at J to 2 bases, leaving 3 bases not matched to a gene. The CDR3 runs 14 residues. The CDR3 loop is CASSLGTGTYEQYF. DNA of the CDR3: TGTGCCAGCAGCTTGGGGACAGGTACCTACGAGCAGTACTTC.

V usage is TRBV2 and J usage is TRBJ2-2; D uncertain. Germline V gives CDR1 SNHLY, CDR2 FYNNEI. Trimming cost V 5 bases and J 1 base, with 14 bases left between them. There are 16 residues in the CDR3. The CDR3 nucleotides read TGTGCCAGCAGTACTTTTTCTACACGGAACACCGGGGAGCTGTTTTTT. It specifies CASSTFSTRNTGELFF.

This chain joins TRBV29-1 and TRBJ2-2; a weak D match, TRBD2 (5 bases). Germline assignment: CDR1 SQVTM and CDR2 ANQGSEA. V was trimmed by 4 bases and J by 7 bases, leaving 13 bases between them. CDR3 length: 13 residues. CDR3 sequence: CSVGGIEGGELFF. CDR3 nucleotides: TGCAGCGTTGGTGGGATTGAGGGCGGGGAGCTGTTTTTT.

The chain is built from TRBV4-1 and TRBJ2-3; no definite D call. The V end lost 4 bases, the J end lost 6 bases, and 8 bases lay between the germline ends. CDR1 and CDR2 (germline): MGHRA, YSYEKL. This CDR3 comprises 12 residues. CDR3 nucleotide sequence: TGCGCCAGCAGCCTCCCTATGGATACGCAGTATTTT. Its protein product is CASSLPMDTQYF.

The chain has TRBV27 and TRBJ2-3; 7 bases fit TRBD1. CDR1 is MNHEY, CDR2 SMNVEV, per germline (reference sequence). The trim removed 5 bases at V and 6 bases at J, leaving 11 bases unmatched. This CDR3 spans 15 amino acids. The chain's CDR3 is CASSQVVKGADTQYF. The CDR3 DNA reads as TGTGCCAGCAGTCAAGTCGTTAAGGGGGCGGATACGCAGTATTTT.

This clone was detected only once. Other DNA sequences in this specimen translate into the identical CDR3. The chain couples TRBV27 to TRBJ2-7, with TRBD1 identical over 8 bases. J lost 4 bases, V lost 4 bases, and 3 bases had no gene match. The CDR3 has 13 amino acids. Germline assignment: CDR1 MNHEY and CDR2 SMNVEV (reference sequence). CDR3 region: CASSSDRVYEQYF. The CDR3 DNA reads as TGTGCCAGCAGTTCGGACAGGGTTTACGAGCAGTACTTC.

The chain links TRBV10-3 to TRBJ2-4, with D perhaps TRBD1 or TRBD2 (6 bases each). Germline V gives CDR1 ENHRY, CDR2 SYGVKD. The length of the CDR3 is 15 residues. V gave up 6 bases and J gave up 9 bases, with 21 bases separating them. CDR3 nucleotides: TGTGCCATCAGCGCCGGGGGCAGGGGAGAAAGCATTCAGTACTTC. Its protein is CAISAGGRGESIQYF.

The V gene is TRBV18, the J gene TRBJ2-5, with 12 bases aligning to TRBD2. Germline V gene sequence: CDR1 KGHSH, CDR2 LQKENI. The CDR3 loop spans 15 amino acids. V trimming: 6 bases; J trimming: 7 bases; junction bases outside the gene matches: 9. In DNA, the CDR3 is TGTGCCAGCTCCCTGACTAGCGGGAGTCCGGGGACCCAGTACTTC. The encoded protein is CASSLTSGSPGTQYF.

About this clone itself: In the same sample, other DNA sequences code for this CDR3. The rearrangement uses TRBV5-1 and TRBJ2-5; TRBD2 matches 11 bases. Per the germline V gene, CDR1 is SGHRS and CDR2 is YFSETQ. There are 15 residues in the CDR3. The J segment lost 4 bases and the V segment lost 0 bases, leaving 2 bases of the junction unmatched. CDR3 in amino acids: CASSLGLAGRETQYF. DNA for the CDR3: TGCGCCAGCAGCTTGGGACTAGCGGGAAGAGAGACCCAGTACTTC.

In its sample, this clone was seen once. J is TRBJ2-3 and V is TRBV19, with a weak D call TRBD2 (6 bases). CDR1 and CDR2 (germline): LNHDA, SQIVND (reference sequence). V lost 1 base and J lost 9, with 14 bases in between. The CDR3 totals 14 residues. The CDR3 is CASSIGGGERTQYF. The CDR3 nucleotides read TGTGCCAGTAGTATAGGGGGCGGGGAACGAACGCAGTATTTT.

With regard to this clone: This sample also contains other DNA sequences that code for the same CDR3. The chain combines TRBV14 with TRBJ2-1; possible D gene TRBD1, 5 bases. V lost 4 bases and J lost 0, with 13 bases in between. The CDR3 is made up of 16 amino acids. Germline assignment: CDR1 SGHDN and CDR2 FVKESK. CDR3 sequence: CASSPLGGASYNEQFF. As DNA, the CDR3 is TGTGCCAGCAGCCCTCTCGGTGGGGCCTCCTACAATGAGCAGTTCTTC.

V is TRBV7-9 and J is TRBJ2-3; tentative D call: TRBD2 (6 bases). This CDR3 comprises 16 residues. V was clipped by 6 bases and J by 2 bases, with 18 bases between them. The V gene's germline CDR1 is SEHNR and CDR2 FQNEAQ (reference sequence). CDR3 bases: TGTGCCAGCAGGTCCGGTTTTACTAGCCTCACAGATACGCAGTATTTT. Amino acid sequence: CASRSGFTSLTDTQYF.

The chain links TRBV5-4 to TRBJ2-4; 11 bases are a match to TRBD2. Germline V gene sequence: CDR1 SGHNT, CDR2 YYREEE (reference sequence). The V gene end was trimmed by 3 bases and the J gene end by 1 base; junction bases not matched to a gene: 3. This CDR3 region has 16 residues. The CDR3 DNA sequence: TGTGCCAGCAGCTCGTTAGCGGGAGGGGCCAAAAACATTCAGTACTTC. Its protein product is CASSSLAGGAKNIQYF.

This chain uses TRBV9 with TRBJ2-7; tentatively, D is TRBD1 (6 bases). CDR3 length: 14 residues. Germline V gene sequence: CDR1 SGDLS, CDR2 YYNGEE. V was trimmed by 4 bases and J by 4 bases, leaving 15 bases between them. In nucleotides, the CDR3 is TGTGCCAGCAGCTCACAGGGTGAGTCTTACGAGCAGTACTTC. It codes for CASSSQGESYEQYF. Supplemented by reference TRBV9 and TRBJ2-7, the full variable domain reads DSGVTQTPKHLITATGQRVTLRCSPRSGDLSVYWYQQSLDQGLQFLIQYYNGEERAKGNILERFSAQQFPDLHSELNLSSLELGDSALYFCASSSQGESYEQYFGPGTRLTVT.

The chain is built from TRBV5-4 and TRBJ2-3; 7 bases match TRBD2. V shed 6 bases, J shed 4 bases, and the junction held 11 bases outside the gene matches. The CDR3 is made up of 15 amino acids. Germline CDR1 reads SGHNT; CDR2 reads YYREEE (reference sequence). CDR3 sequence reads: CASTSVGGRADTQYF. The CDR3 DNA is TGTGCCAGCACCTCGGTGGGAGGGCGGGCAGATACGCAGTATTTT.